These 8 T cell receptor beta chains share one sample of origin, sequenced in a study of cytomegalovirus exposure and HLA in healthy donors. Primers for the PCR totalled 60 Vbeta and 13 Jbeta. Clones were read by immunoSEQ multiplex PCR, and TCRdb kept only the in-frame ones, dropping some. Among 70,000 to 90,000 clones listed, approximately 70% were seen once. The sample taken for sequencing was PBMCs. These receptor sequences come from a man aged 55 to 70 in good health and CMV-seropositive.

V usage is TRBV28 and J usage is TRBJ2-4, with D hard to call. This CDR3 is built from 13 residues. Trimming left V 5 bases short and J 0 bases short, with 5 bases between. Germline CDR1 MDHEN, CDR2 SYDVKM. In nucleotides, the CDR3 is TGTGCCAGCAGTATAATAGCCAAAAACATTCAGTACTTC. This translates into CASSIIAKNIQYF.

This clone was seen a few times. V is TRBV5-5 and J is TRBJ2-7; 8 bases agree with TRBD2. Looked up from germline, CDR1 is SGHKS and CDR2 is YYEKEE (reference sequence). The CDR3 spans 14 residues. Germline trimming cut 5 bases from V and 7 bases from J; bases unmatched to any gene: 11. CDR3 sequence: CASSYGTSGGEQYF. In nucleotides, the CDR3 is TGTGCCAGCAGTTACGGGACTAGTGGAGGTGAGCAGTACTTC. Full variable domain (outside the CDR3, taken from reference TRBV5-5 and TRBJ2-7): DAGVTQSPTHLIKTRGQQVTLRCSPISGHKSVSWYQQVLGQGPQFIFQYYEKEERGRGNFPDRFSARQFPNYSSELNVNALLLGDSALYLCASSYGTSGGEQYFGPGTRLTVT.

The table lists this clone with a count of one. The chain couples TRBV27 to TRBJ1-5, with a tentative D call TRBD1 (5 bases). The CDR3 runs to 17 residues. CDR1 is MNHEY and CDR2 is SMNVEV in the germline V gene (reference sequence). The ends were cut back, 2 bases at V and 5 bases at J, with 19 bases in the middle. The chain's CDR3 is CASSLLDSRRKDQPQHF. CDR3 bases: TGTGCCAGCAGTTTACTCGACAGCCGTAGAAAAGATCAGCCCCAGCATTTT.

V and J are TRBV11-3 and TRBJ2-1; 7 positions match TRBD2. The CDR3 totals 13 residues. The ends lost 4 bases at V and 7 bases at J; junction bases unmatched: 4. Per the germline V gene, CDR1 is SGHNT and CDR2 is YENEEA. In DNA, the CDR3 is TGTGCCAGCAGCTCACCCGGGGGGAATGAGCAGTTCTTC. It yields the protein CASSSPGGNEQFF.

The V gene is TRBV2, the J gene TRBJ1-6, with 7 bases fitting TRBD1. The CDR3 length is 15 residues. Germline CDR1 SNHLY, CDR2 FYNNEI. Germline trimming cut 6 bases from V and 5 bases from J; bases unmatched to any gene: 7. The CDR3 bases are TGTGCCAGCAGGAATTCAGACAGGGATAATTCACCCCTCCACTTT. Residues: CASRNSDRDNSPLHF.

V is TRBV5-4 and J is TRBJ1-1; 10 bases align to TRBD1. This CDR3 has 15 residues. Germline-derived CDR1 and CDR2 are SGHNT and YYREEE (reference sequence). J was trimmed by 3 bases and V by 2 bases; bases with no gene match: 4. Here the CDR3 DNA reads TGTGCCAGCAGCTTTCAGACAGGGGGCTACACTGAAGCTTTCTTT. It is translated as CASSFQTGGYTEAFF.

This chain links TRBV11-2 with TRBJ2-6; 7 positions match TRBD1. The CDR3 is 16 amino acids. Germline CDR1 SGHAT, CDR2 FQNNGV. Losses at the gene ends were 6 bases for V and 0 bases for J; bases not matched to a gene: 5. The CDR3 coding sequence is TGTGCCAGCAGGGCCGGGACAGCCTCTGGGGCCAACGTCCTGACTTTC. Protein sequence: CASRAGTASGANVLTF.

The chain joins TRBV23-1 to TRBJ1-3; 7 positions agree with TRBD1. TRBV23-1 is an open reading frame, and its role is uncertain. The CDR3 length is 17 residues. V shed 6 bases, J shed 5 bases, and the junction held 16 bases outside the gene matches. The CDR3 region is CASSHLSPGTERNTIYF. As DNA, the CDR3 is TGCGCCAGCAGCCATCTATCCCCCGGGACAGAGAGAAACACCATATATTTT.